A single sample gave rise to the 25 T cell receptor beta chains below, sequenced in a study of blood T cell repertoires in COVID-19. Generated by immunoSEQ multiplex PCR, the TCRdb table keeps only in-frame clones and is missing some. The data contain about 330,000 clones, 80% to 90% of them singletons. Sequenced sample: PBMCs or T cells enriched from blood (not recorded which). These receptors originate from a woman aged 18-29 years who had recovered from COVID-19.

The CDR3 sequence: CASSRDFYSYEQYF. For the CDR3, the DNA is TGTGCCAGCAGCCGGGACTTTTACTCCTACGAGCAGTACTTC. The chain recombines TRBV7-8 with TRBJ2-7, with a possible D match to TRBD2 (6 bases). The CDR3 runs to 14 residues. The V end lost 5 bases, the J end lost 0 bases, and 11 bases lay between the germline ends. The germline gives CDR1 SGHVS, CDR2 FQNEAQ.

The chain recombines TRBV18 with TRBJ1-1; D is possibly TRBD1 (6 bases). With 6 bases removed from V and 6 bases from J, the gap between germline ends came to 14 bases. The CDR3 extends over 13 amino acids. The germline gives CDR1 KGHSH, CDR2 LQKENI. CDR3 coding DNA: TGTGCCAGCTCGGATAACAGGGCTCCTGAAGCTTTCTTT. Its protein is CASSDNRAPEAFF. Variable domain in full (rest from reference TRBV18 and TRBJ1-1): NAGVMQNPRHLVRRRGQEARLRCSPMKGHSHVYWYRQLPEEGLKFMVYLQKENIIDESGMPKERFSAEFPKEGPSILRIQQVVRGDSAAYFCASSDNRAPEAFFGQGTRLTVV.

The chain couples TRBV5-1 to TRBJ2-1; 7 bases map to TRBD1. V gave up 5 bases and J gave up 7 bases; unmatched junction bases: 9. The CDR3 totals 14 residues. Germline lookup yields CDR1 SGHRS and CDR2 YFSETQ. The chain's CDR3 is CASRGQEMENEQFF. The CDR3 DNA sequence: TGCGCCAGCAGAGGACAGGAAATGGAGAATGAGCAGTTCTTC.

The CDR3, as DNA: TGTGCCGGAGGGACAGCTTCCTACGAGCAGTACTTC. Its translation is CAGGTASYEQYF. The chain links TRBV2 to TRBJ2-7, with D maybe TRBD1 (7 bases). Trimming removed 11 bases at V and 1 base at J, with 12 bases between. This CDR3 is built from 12 residues. In germline, CDR1 is SNHLY, CDR2 FYNNEI.

This clone appeared a single time. The chain employs TRBV9 and TRBJ2-3, with 10 nucleotides matching TRBD2. Trimming at V came to 0 bases and at J to 2 bases, leaving 6 bases not matched to a gene. The CDR3 covers 17 residues. Per germline, CDR1 SGDLS and CDR2 YYNGEE. The CDR3 is CASSVAFSGGATDTQYF. The DNA for the CDR3 is TGTGCCAGCAGCGTAGCTTTCAGCGGGGGGGCCACAGATACGCAGTATTTT.

The chain joins TRBV4-1 to TRBJ2-7; D unclear. The CDR3 sequence is 12 residues long. Germline V gene data show CDR1 as MGHRA and CDR2 as YSYEKL. Trimming left V 1 base short and J 4 bases short, with 5 bases between. CDR3 DNA: TGCGCCAGCAGCCAAGTCGGTTACGAGCAGTACTTC. It translates to CASSQVGYEQYF.

The gene calls are TRBV12-3 or TRBV12-4 and TRBJ2-1; TRBD2 is a possible D gene (5 bases). V was pared by 0 bases and J by 15 bases, with 12 bases between. This CDR3 has 12 amino acids. Here the CDR3 reads CASSLAMGRWFF. The CDR3 bases are TGTGCCAGCAGTTTAGCGATGGGGAGATGGTTCTTC.

The rearrangement links TRBV7-9 to TRBJ1-1, with D maybe TRBD1 (6 bases). Per the germline V gene, CDR1 is SEHNR and CDR2 is FQNEAQ (reference sequence). V was shortened by 5 bases and J by 2 bases, with 12 bases between the two germline ends. This CDR3 has 14 residues. CDR3 nucleotides: TGTGCCAGCAGCACCCAAGGGGGAAACACTGAAGCTTTCTTT. Encoded protein: CASSTQGGNTEAFF.

J is TRBJ1-4 and V is TRBV6-6, with D maybe TRBD1 (5 bases). V was pared by 3 bases and J by 8 bases, with 10 bases between. Germline CDR1 reads MNHNY; CDR2 reads SVGAGI (reference sequence). The CDR3 contains 13 residues. The CDR3 DNA is TGTGCCAGCAGTTATGAGCGGGGGGAAAAACTGTTTTTT. Translating gives CASSYERGEKLFF.

The V gene is TRBV5-4, the J gene TRBJ2-1; 7 positions match TRBD2. Germline CDR1 and CDR2: SGHNT and YYREEE (reference sequence). This CDR3 is 14 amino acids long. J was trimmed by 1 base and V by 10 bases; bases with no gene match: 8. The CDR3 nucleotides read TGTGCCTCTAAGGAGCGGGAATCCTACAATGAGCAGTTCTTC. It translates to CASKERESYNEQFF.

The rearrangement joins TRBV21-1 to TRBJ1-5. TRBV21-1 is shown as a pseudogene. This CDR3 region has 11 residues. The DNA for the CDR3 is TGTGCCAGCACGCGGGATCCGCCCCAGCATTTT. It specifies CASTRDPPQHF.

The genes are TRBV7-9 and TRBJ2-7; 7 nucleotides match TRBD1. The CDR3 spans 13 residues. In germline, CDR1 is SEHNR, CDR2 FQNEAQ (reference sequence). J gave up 1 base and V 4 bases, and 1 base lay outside the gene matches. The CDR3 protein is CASSSGQSYEQYF. CDR3 DNA: TGTGCCAGCAGCTCGGGACAGTCCTACGAGCAGTACTTC.

The rearrangement uses TRBV30 and TRBJ1-1; D is unclear. Germline lookup yields CDR1 GTSNPN and CDR2 SVGIG (reference sequence). V dropped 7 bases and J dropped 4 bases, with 25 bases sitting between them. The CDR3 extends over 16 amino acids. The chain's CDR3 is CASEGSHRTGGTEAFF. CDR3 sequence (DNA): TGTGCCTCCGAAGGTAGTCATCGAACCGGCGGCACTGAAGCTTTCTTT.

V gene TRBV30 combines with J gene TRBJ2-5; D possibly corresponds to TRBD2 (7 bases). Germline loops: CDR1 GTSNPN, CDR2 SVGIG (reference sequence). This CDR3 contains 15 residues. V gave up 1 base and J gave up 5 bases, with 17 bases separating them. DNA of the CDR3: TGTGCCTGGAGTGGTGGGGGGGCCGTTTATGAGACCCAGTACTTC. As protein: CAWSGGGAVYETQYF.

V is TRBV3-1 (or the pseudogene TRBV3-2) and J is TRBJ1-2, with D possibly TRBD1 on 6 matching bases. V lost 4 bases and J lost 5, with 11 bases in between. Per the germline V gene, CDR1 is LGHDT and CDR2 is YNNKEL (reference sequence). The CDR3 has 13 residues. CDR3 in amino acids: CASSLQGKYGYTF. The CDR3 region has the DNA TGTGCCAGCAGCCTCCAGGGGAAGTATGGCTACACCTTC.

This chain's CDR3 is CASLNPDNYEQYF. CDR3 DNA: TGTGCCAGCTTGAACCCGGACAACTACGAGCAGTACTTC. The rearrangement uses TRBV6-5 and TRBJ2-7; possible D gene TRBD1, 5 bases. The V end lost 8 bases, the J end lost 3 bases, and 14 bases lay between the germline ends. Germline V gene data show CDR1 as MNHEY and CDR2 as SVGAGI. This CDR3 has 13 residues.

This sequence joins TRBV7-2 and TRBJ1-5; maybe TRBD1 (6 bases). Deletions cut 5 bases from V and 9 bases from J, with 17 bases between. Germline lookup yields CDR1 SGHTA and CDR2 FQGNSA. The CDR3 runs 14 residues. The CDR3 DNA reads TGTGCCAGCAGCAAACAGGGCGGGTTTAGGCCCCAGCATTTT. Its protein product is CASSKQGGFRPQHF.

The sample holds one count of this clone. The chain links TRBV7-8 to TRBJ2-7, with 8 positions matching TRBD1. Germline CDR1 SGHVS, CDR2 FQNEAQ. The CDR3 has 19 amino acids. J gave up 7 bases and V 0 bases, and 20 bases lay outside the gene matches. Here the CDR3 reads CASSLAGSFLRGRDWEQYF. CDR3 coding DNA: TGTGCCAGCAGCTTAGCGGGTAGTTTCCTCAGGGGGCGAGACTGGGAGCAGTACTTC.

This sequence joins TRBV5-1 and TRBJ2-5; 7 positions agree with TRBD1. The CDR3 is 13 residues long. Looked up from germline, CDR1 is SGHRS and CDR2 is YFSETQ. After removal of 6 bases from V and 7 bases from J, the junction contained 9 bases not matched to a gene. DNA of the CDR3: TGCGCCAGCACCCCAGGGGGAGCAGGGACCCAGTACTTC. Residues: CASTPGGAGTQYF.

This chain connects TRBV9 to TRBJ2-1; no reliable D call. Deletions cut 3 bases from V and 3 bases from J, with 10 bases between. There are 14 residues in the CDR3. The V gene's germline CDR1 is SGDLS and CDR2 YYNGEE. This CDR3 reads CASSASPFYNEQFF. The CDR3 DNA follows: TGTGCCAGCAGCGCCTCCCCTTTCTACAATGAGCAGTTCTTC.

V usage is TRBV24-1 and J usage is TRBJ1-1; D is ambiguous. Trimming removed 9 bases from V and 4 bases from J, with 14 bases in between. The CDR3 contains 13 residues. Per the germline V gene, CDR1 is KGHDR and CDR2 is SFDVKD. The CDR3 nucleotides read TGTGCCACCCGCGAGACAAAAGCCACTGAAGCTTTCTTT. Translation: CATRETKATEAFF.

This chain connects TRBV5-1 to TRBJ2-5; maybe TRBD1 (6 bases). This CDR3 is built from 16 residues. The germline gives CDR1 SGHRS, CDR2 YFSETQ. Trimming removed 4 bases at V and 2 bases at J, with 18 bases between. The CDR3 DNA reads TGCGCCAGCAGCACAAACCCGACAGGCGCTCAAGAGACCCAGTACTTC. The encoded protein is CASSTNPTGAQETQYF.

The chain combines TRBV9 with TRBJ2-1; a possible D gene is TRBD2 (7 bases). This CDR3 spans 16 amino acids. Between the trimmed V and J ends, which lost 4 bases and 2 bases, there was a span of 16 bases. CDR1 SGDLS and CDR2 YYNGEE come from the germline V gene. This chain's CDR3 is CASSTPGGLTYNEQFF. The DNA for the CDR3 is TGTGCCAGCAGCACACCGGGGGGCCTTACCTACAATGAGCAGTTCTTC.

This chain joins TRBV12-3 or TRBV12-4 and TRBJ2-7, with D hard to call. The CDR3 consists of 12 residues. V gave up 6 bases and J gave up 2 bases, with 8 bases separating them. The CDR3 sequence: CASSLSPYEQYF. The DNA for the CDR3 is TGTGCCAGCAGCTTAAGCCCCTACGAGCAGTACTTC.

Concerning this clone: Other DNA sequences within the sample encode an identical CDR3. The rearrangement links TRBV5-4 to TRBJ2-7; 10 nucleotides line up with TRBD2. Germline V lookup: CDR1 SGHNT, CDR2 YYREEE (reference sequence). This CDR3 has 16 amino acids. The V segment lost 0 bases and the J segment 2 bases; nucleotides outside the gene matches: 5. The CDR3 spells CASSLAGTSGTYEQYF. The CDR3 nucleotides are TGTGCCAGCAGCTTGGCCGGTACTAGCGGGACCTACGAGCAGTACTTC.